A selection of T cell receptor beta chains follows, all from one sample in a study of T-cell reconstitution after alpha-beta-depleted transplantation in children. TCRdb ran MiXCR on the PCR reads and lists one entry per CDR3 protein. Of around 240,000 distinct CDR3 sequences listed, 7.5% to 9.5% are singletons. This specimen was PBMCs, mostly from graft donor cells, taken 180 days after TCRalphabeta/CD19-depleted stem cell transplant. The source is a male patient between 5 and 17 years old who had a stem cell transplant for acute lymphoblastic leukemia, so the T cells may come from the graft donor. Both conserved end residues are part of each CDR3. Fields, in order: D gene, clone size, V gene, J gene, CDR3 protein, CDR3 DNA. The D gene is left open where the match is weak. Part of the rows lack a size; the others show once, few, many or a class for expanded clones.

>NA|many|TRBV10-2|TRBJ2-3
CASSEPRRTDTQYF
TGCGCCAGCAGTGAGCCCCGGCGGACAGATACGCAGTATTTT
>TRBD1|many|TRBV6-5|TRBJ2-7
CASSYRFLDRTYEQYF
TGTGCCAGCAGTTACCGATTCCTGGACAGGACCTACGAGCAGTACTTC
>NA|many|TRBV12-3/TRBV12-4|TRBJ2-3
CASSLDYGRFGTDTQYF
TGTGCCAGCAGTTTAGATTATGGTCGGTTCGGCACAGATACGCAGTATTTT
>NA|few|TRBV2|TRBJ1-2
CASRGDTDYGYTF
TGTGCCAGCAGAGGGGACACAGACTATGGCTACACCTTC
>TRBD2|few|TRBV7-9|TRBJ2-7
CASSPPRGVYEQYF
TGTGCCAGCAGCCCCCCCCGGGGGGTCTACGAGCAGTACTTC
>TRBD2|NA|TRBV6-5|TRBJ2-2
CASSSRLAGEFGELFF
TGTGCCAGCAGTTCCCGACTAGCGGGAGAGTTCGGGGAGCTGTTTTTT
>NA|many|TRBV20-1|TRBJ1-5
CSAPGFNQPQHF
TGCAGTGCTCCAGGGTTCAATCAGCCCCAGCATTTT
>NA|many|TRBV7-6|TRBJ2-3
CASSLEGGTDTQYF
TGTGCCAGCAGCTTAGAGGGGGGGACAGATACGCAGTATTTT
>TRBD1|many|TRBV6-5|TRBJ2-1
CASSYGDRGRDEQFF
TGTGCCAGCAGTTACGGAGACAGGGGGCGGGATGAGCAGTTCTTC
>TRBD2|many|TRBV7-2|TRBJ2-5
CASSFSGGSETQYF
TGTGCCAGCAGCTTCAGCGGGGGGTCGGAGACCCAGTACTTC
>NA|many|TRBV2|TRBJ1-4
CASWGIGEKLFF
TGTGCCAGCTGGGGGATTGGTGAAAAACTGTTTTTT
>TRBD1|many|TRBV29-1|TRBJ1-6
CSVRATGYNSPLHF
TGCAGCGTTCGTGCGACAGGGTATAATTCACCCCTCCACTTT
>NA|many|TRBV28|TRBJ2-1
CASSGRSEGPLYNEQFF
TGTGCCAGCAGCGGACGAAGCGAGGGGCCCCTATACAATGAGCAGTTCTTC
>NA|many|TRBV29-1|TRBJ1-5
CSVVGGAGDQPQHF
TGCAGCGTTGTAGGAGGGGCAGGGGATCAGCCCCAGCATTTT
>NA|many|TRBV21-1|TRBJ2-3
CASSPRTGWTDTQYF
TGTGCCAGCAGCCCACGGACAGGGTGGACAGATACGCAGTATTTT
>NA|many|TRBV10-3|TRBJ2-5
CAIIYRGIVKTQYF
TGTGCCATCATATATAGGGGGATAGTAAAGACCCAGTACTTC
>NA|few|TRBV6-5|TRBJ2-7
CASSYSTDVPYEQYF
TGTGCCAGCAGTTACTCGACCGACGTCCCCTACGAGCAGTACTTC
>NA|many|TRBV29-1|TRBJ2-6
CSVYYSGANVLTF
TGCAGCGTTTACTACTCTGGGGCCAACGTCCTGACTTTC
>NA|NA|TRBV25-1|TRBJ1-6
CASGFAGHLHF
TGTGCCAGCGGGTTTGCGGGGCACCTCCACTTT
>TRBD1|many|TRBV2|TRBJ2-3
CASRTDRGVTDTQYF
TGTGCCAGCAGAACCGACAGGGGAGTGACAGATACGCAGTATTTT
>TRBD2|once|TRBV10-3|TRBJ2-2
CAISSGTSGRANTGDLFF
TGTGCCATCAGTTCCGGGACTAGCGGGAGGGCAAACACCGGGGATCTGTTTTTT
>NA|many|TRBV20-1|TRBJ2-5
CSAREKETQYF
TGCAGTGCTAGAGAGAAAGAGACCCAGTACTTC
>NA|many|TRBV11-2|TRBJ2-5
CASSLEGSWSRRETQYF
TGTGCCAGCAGCTTAGAAGGATCCTGGTCGAGAAGGGAGACCCAGTACTTC
>TRBD1|many|TRBV12-3/TRBV12-4|TRBJ2-2
CASSLQGASGELFF
TGTGCCAGCAGCTTGCAGGGGGCGTCCGGGGAGCTGTTTTTT
>NA|many|TRBV20-1|TRBJ2-5
CSASSGPWSQETQYF
TGCAGTGCTAGCTCCGGACCCTGGAGCCAAGAGACCCAGTACTTC
>NA|many|TRBV6-5|TRBJ2-7
CASGYRGGAYEQYF
TGTGCCAGCGGCTACAGGGGGGGAGCCTACGAGCAGTACTTC
>TRBD1|many|TRBV9|TRBJ2-1
CASSFTGTDNNEQFF
TGTGCCAGCAGCTTCACCGGGACAGATAACAATGAGCAGTTCTTC
>NA|NA|TRBV5-5|TRBJ2-7
CASSFGRLCEQYF
TGTGCCAGCAGCTTTGGGCGCCTCTGCGAGCAGTACTTC
>NA|many|TRBV24-1|TRBJ1-2
CATSETTGTLGGYTF
TGTGCCACCAGTGAAACCACAGGCACCCTAGGAGGCTACACCTTC
>NA|many|TRBV24-1|TRBJ2-2
CATSEPRLDRSPGELFF
TGTGCCACCAGTGAGCCCAGACTAGACCGAAGTCCGGGGGAGCTGTTTTTT
>NA|many|TRBV25-1|TRBJ2-5
CASRRAGPETQYF
TGTGCCAGCAGGAGAGCGGGCCCGGAGACCCAGTACTTC
>NA|many|TRBV5-1|TRBJ2-2
CASRPRQLLAGELFF
TGCGCCAGCCGTCCGCGACAGCTGTTGGCCGGGGAGCTGTTTTTT
>TRBD1|many|TRBV12-3/TRBV12-4|TRBJ1-5
CASTLTGGFNQPQHF
TGTGCCAGCACCCTGACAGGGGGCTTCAATCAGCCCCAGCATTTT
>NA|many|TRBV27|TRBJ2-7
CASTSGYEQYF
TGTGCCAGCACTTCGGGCTACGAGCAGTACTTC
>NA|many|TRBV20-1|TRBJ2-4
CSARDLAKNIQYF
TGCAGTGCCCGAGATCTAGCCAAAAACATTCAGTACTTC
>TRBD2|many|TRBV12-3/TRBV12-4|TRBJ2-3
CASSPLAGGPTDTQYF
TGTGCCAGCAGTCCTTTAGCGGGAGGCCCCACAGATACGCAGTATTTT
>TRBD2|many|TRBV5-1|TRBJ2-2
CASSFMVAGDTGELFF
TGCGCCAGCAGCTTTATGGTAGCGGGAGACACCGGGGAGCTGTTTTTT
>NA|many|TRBV6-5|TRBJ2-7
CASSYYQGRPSEQYF
TGTGCCAGCAGTTACTATCAGGGCCGGCCATCCGAGCAGTACTTC
>NA|many|TRBV5-5|TRBJ1-1
CASSFGSTLGAFF
TGTGCCAGCAGCTTCGGGTCCACCCTCGGAGCTTTCTTT
>TRBD1|many|TRBV7-9|TRBJ1-2
CASSLRQGLPQYGYTF
TGTGCCAGCAGCTTAAGACAGGGCCTACCTCAATATGGCTACACCTTC
>TRBD1|many|TRBV9|TRBJ1-1
CASSLTGSEKAFF
TGTGCCAGCAGCTTGACAGGGTCAGAAAAGGCTTTCTTT
>NA|NA|TRBV5-6|TRBJ1-1
CASSRPDRNTEAFF
TGTGCCAGCAGCCGACCGGACAGGAACACTGAAGCTTTCTTT
>NA|many|TRBV4-2|TRBJ2-5
CASSQEGETQYF
TGTGCCAGCAGCCAAGAGGGGGAGACCCAGTACTTC
>NA|many|TRBV29-1|TRBJ2-3
CSVVTGNTDTQYF
TGCAGCGTTGTTACAGGGAACACAGATACGCAGTATTTT
>NA|few|TRBV11-2|TRBJ1-3
CASSPTLARSGNTIYF
TGTGCCAGCAGCCCAACATTAGCCCGCTCTGGAAACACCATATATTTT